This T cell receptor (beta chain) appears in the sequencing data of a study of blood T cell repertoires in COVID-19. The CDR3 spans 16 residues. V lost 3 bases to trimming and J lost 7 bases; unmatched junction nucleotides: 8. Germline V gene sequence: CDR1 SGHRS, CDR2 YFSETQ. Produced via immunoSEQ multiplex PCR; TCRdb's table is partial and in-frame only. This sample has tens of thousands of clones; 75% to 90% occur once, and the top ten carry about 38%. The receptor was derived from a man older than 75 with acute or convalescent COVID-19. The chain employs TRBV5-1 and TRBJ2-5, with 14 bases identical to TRBD2. The sequenced material came from peripheral blood. The CDR3 reads CASSSGTSGRGVTQYF. DNA of the CDR3: TGCGCCAGCAGCTCCGGGACTAGCGGGAGAGGGGTGACCCAGTACTTC.